The rows below give T cell receptor beta chains drawn from one sample of a study of blood T cell repertoires in COVID-19. Only in-frame clones appear in the TCRdb table, and some are missing; sequencing was by immunoSEQ multiplex PCR. This table has roughly 330,000 clones, 87% appearing once. Sequenced: peripheral blood. The receptors derive from a man aged 25 to 45 with COVID-19, enrolled during active disease. Both conserved end residues are part of each CDR3. D genes are given only for firm matches. Expanded clones are given a class, and other clones once, few, many or no size at all.

V gene	J gene	clone size	D gene	CDR3 protein	CDR3 DNA
TRBV11-2	TRBJ2-7	-	TRBD2	CASSLDLSGLAGGPSYEQYF	TGTGCCAGCAGCTTAGATCTGTCGGGACTAGCGGGAGGGCCTTCTTACGAGCAGTACTTC
TRBV12-2	TRBJ2-7	-	-	CASRVTLPSYEQYF	TGTGCAAGTCGGGTGACTCTACCCTCCTACGAGCAGTACTTC
TRBV9	TRBJ1-4	-	-	CASSVAGTTNEKLFF	TGTGCCAGCAGCGTAGCCGGGACAACTAATGAAAAACTGTTTTTT
TRBV5-6	TRBJ1-1	-	TRBD1	CASSYRGLGTEAFF	TGTGCCAGCAGCTACAGGGGGCTGGGCACTGAAGCTTTCTTT
TRBV9	TRBJ2-1	-	TRBD2	CASSLSGRAWGNEQFF	TGTGCCAGCAGCCTTAGCGGGAGGGCCTGGGGGAATGAGCAGTTCTTC
TRBV10-3	TRBJ1-2	-	-	CAISPGTQNYGYTF	TGTGCCATCAGTCCCGGGACACAAAACTATGGCTACACCTTC
TRBV4-3	TRBJ1-5	-	-	CASSQGGYQPQHF	TGCGCCAGCAGCCAGGGGGGGTATCAGCCCCAGCATTTT
TRBV7-3	TRBJ2-7	-	TRBD1	CASSLSGTGELRWSYEQYF	TGTGCCAGCAGCTTATCCGGGACAGGGGAATTAAGGTGGTCATACGAGCAGTACTTC
TRBV7-9	TRBJ2-5	few	TRBD2	CASSPRSAGSLQETQYF	TGTGCCAGCAGCCCGCGATCAGCGGGAAGTCTCCAAGAGACCCAGTACTTC
TRBV29-1	TRBJ1-2	once	-	CSVGPGREQRDYGYTF	TGCAGCGTTGGGCCCGGGCGAGAACAGAGGGACTATGGCTACACCTTC
TRBV7-3	TRBJ1-1	-	-	CASSARANTEAFF	TGTGCCAGCAGCGCCAGGGCGAACACTGAAGCTTTCTTT
TRBV7-2	TRBJ2-7	-	-	CASSLDPGYEQYF	TGTGCCAGCAGCTTGGATCCAGGGTACGAGCAGTACTTC
TRBV19	TRBJ2-1	-	-	CASSGEGAEQFF	TGTGCCAGTAGTGGTGAAGGAGCAGAGCAGTTCTTC
TRBV16	TRBJ1-5	-	-	CASSHLGDYGPVPQHF	TGTGCCAGCAGCCATCTCGGGGATTATGGACCGGTGCCCCAGCATTTT
TRBV3-1/TRBV3-2	TRBJ2-7	-	TRBD2	CASSQEFSRTSGRPSPSYEQYF	TGTGCCAGCAGCCAAGAATTCTCCCGCACTAGCGGGAGGCCTTCTCCATCCTACGAGCAGTACTTC
TRBV3-1/TRBV3-2	TRBJ1-1	-	TRBD1	CASSQVRTGRTEAFF	TGTGCCAGCAGCCAAGTTCGGACAGGGCGCACTGAAGCTTTCTTT
TRBV7-2	TRBJ1-1	-	-	CASSLRHPNTEAFF	TGTGCCAGCAGCTTGAGACACCCGAACACTGAAGCTTTCTTT
TRBV27	TRBJ1-2	few	-	CASSDSGYREDGYTF	TGTGCCAGCAGCGATTCGGGGTACCGAGAGGATGGCTACACCTTC
TRBV7-3	TRBJ2-3	-	-	CASSLTAPGGATDTQYF	TGTGCCAGCAGCTTAACGGCCCCTGGGGGGGCGACAGATACGCAGTATTTT
TRBV6-5	TRBJ2-7	-	-	CASRPLAFLTYEQYF	TGTGCCAGCAGACCACTAGCTTTCCTCACCTACGAGCAGTACTTC
TRBV18	TRBJ2-6	-	-	CASSSTGEGANVLTF	TGTGCCAGCTCATCGACAGGTGAAGGGGCCAACGTCCTGACTTTC
TRBV7-9	TRBJ2-7	-	TRBD1	CASSSGQGAYEQYF	TGTGCCAGCAGTTCCGGACAGGGAGCCTACGAGCAGTACTTC
TRBV15	TRBJ1-1	-	-	CATSRDPGLGNTEAFF	TGTGCCACCAGCAGAGATCCGGGACTCGGGAACACTGAAGCTTTCTTT
TRBV7-2	TRBJ2-3	-	TRBD2	CASSLRLAGGSDTQYF	TGTGCCAGCAGCTTAAGGCTAGCGGGGGGGTCAGATACGCAGTATTTT
TRBV9	TRBJ1-1	-	-	CASSLTERGEAFF	TGTGCCAGCAGCTTGACCGAGCGGGGGGAGGCTTTCTTT
TRBV6-1	TRBJ2-5	-	TRBD1	CASSESGGVKTQYF	TGTGCCAGCAGTGAATCAGGGGGCGTAAAGACCCAGTACTTC
TRBV9	TRBJ2-3	-	TRBD2	CASSVGLAGGTDTQYF	TGTGCCAGCAGCGTAGGGCTAGCGGGGGGCACAGATACGCAGTATTTT
TRBV5-1	TRBJ1-4	-	-	CASSLDGGEGLFF	TGCGCCAGCAGCTTGGACGGCGGGGAAGGACTGTTTTTT
TRBV19	TRBJ1-1	-	-	CASSITAGSTEAFF	TGTGCCAGTAGTATAACGGCGGGGAGCACTGAAGCTTTCTTT
TRBV20-1	TRBJ2-7	-	TRBD2	CSASGASGYEQYF	TGCAGTGCTAGTGGTGCTAGCGGATACGAGCAGTACTTC